These 14 T cell receptor beta chains share one sample of origin, sequenced in a study of T-cell reconstitution after alpha-beta-depleted transplantation in children. Construction of the TCRbeta library involved unique molecular identifiers. TCRdb reprocessed the PCR reads with MiXCR, giving one entry per CDR3 protein. Altogether about 580,000 distinct CDR3 sequences are present, over 25% being singletons, with the ten largest covering 35% to 40%. The sample consisted of PBMCs, taken before TCRalphabeta/CD19-depleted stem cell transplant. Every receptor here comes from a boy in the first two years of life with Wiskott-Aldrich syndrome, due to receive a stem cell transplant.

The rearrangement links TRBV29-1 to TRBJ1-1; weak D call: TRBD1 (6 bases). Germline-derived CDR1 and CDR2 are SQVTM and ANQGSEA. This CDR3 has 12 amino acids. Trimming took off 5 bases at V and 5 bases at J, with 12 bases between the two ends. The CDR3 sequence: CSVIGGQTEAFF. In DNA form, the CDR3 reads TGCAGCGTTATAGGGGGTCAAACTGAAGCTTTCTTT.

This clonotype was counted only a few times. J is TRBJ2-3 and V is TRBV5-1; the match to TRBD2 covers 13 bases. The V segment lost 4 bases and the J segment 0 bases; nucleotides outside the gene matches: 8. Germline assignment: CDR1 SGHRS and CDR2 YFSETQ. This CDR3 spans 18 amino acids. The CDR3 region has the DNA TGCGCCAGCAGCCTGCGGACTAGCGGGAGAGGGAGCACAGATACGCAGTATTTT. Translated: CASSLRTSGRGSTDTQYF.

The chain couples TRBV20-1 to TRBJ2-1; 10 nucleotides line up with TRBD2. The CDR3 runs 14 residues. CDR1 DFQATT and CDR2 SNEGSKA come from the germline V gene (reference sequence). V was pared by 2 bases and J by 9 bases, with 7 bases of the junction left unmatched. The CDR3 DNA is TGCAGTGCTAGACTAGCGGGAGAGCATATTGAGCAGTTCTTC. Translation: CSARLAGEHIEQFF.

The genes are TRBV6-5 and TRBJ2-7, with D unclear. Germline V CDR1 and CDR2: MNHEY, SVGAGI. Trimming stripped 4 bases from V and 3 bases from J, with 13 bases between. This CDR3 comprises 14 residues. The CDR3 loop is CASSFGPRLYEQYF. The CDR3 DNA reads TGTGCCAGCAGTTTCGGGCCCCGACTCTACGAGCAGTACTTC.

In this sample, this clonotype turned up a few times. The chain recombines TRBV20-1 with TRBJ2-7; TRBD2 might be the D (6 bases). CDR1 and CDR2 from the germline V gene are DFQATT and SNEGSKA (reference sequence). V was clipped by 0 bases and J by 2 bases, with 17 bases between them. This CDR3 contains 16 residues. The CDR3 loop is CSARDPAAEGTYEQYF. CDR3 bases: TGCAGTGCTAGAGATCCGGCGGCGGAGGGGACCTACGAGCAGTACTTC.

This clonotype was detected a few times. This chain links TRBV12-3 or TRBV12-4 with TRBJ2-1; TRBD2 matches 15 bases. CDR3 length: 16 amino acids. J lost 3 bases, V lost 7 bases, and 4 bases had no gene match. The CDR3 reads CASKGLAGGNYNEQFF. The CDR3 nucleotides read TGTGCCAGCAAAGGACTAGCGGGAGGGAACTACAATGAGCAGTTCTTC.

The rearrangement joins TRBV20-1 to TRBJ1-5, with D possibly being TRBD1 (5 bases). The CDR3 spans 14 residues. Germline CDR1 and CDR2: DFQATT and SNEGSKA (reference sequence). The V and J ends lost 0 bases and 6 bases respectively, with 12 bases between them. The DNA of the CDR3 is TGCAGTGCTAGAGACCGGGACCCGGGTCAGCCCCAGCATTTT. It encodes CSARDRDPGQPQHF.

This clonotype has a single count. V and J are TRBV20-1 and TRBJ2-2, with 9 positions matching TRBD1. Germline V gene data show CDR1 as DFQATT and CDR2 as SNEGSKA (reference sequence). V shed 4 bases, J shed 3 bases, and the junction held 6 bases outside the gene matches. The CDR3 runs 15 residues. The CDR3 loop reads CSAITGGADTGELFF. The CDR3 bases are TGCAGTGCTATCACAGGGGGCGCGGACACCGGGGAGCTGTTTTTT.

This clonotype showed up just a few times. The J gene is TRBJ1-2, the V gene TRBV20-1; 9 bases fit TRBD1. The J segment lost 8 bases and the V segment lost 2 bases, leaving 6 bases of the junction unmatched. Germline-derived CDR1 and CDR2 are DFQATT and SNEGSKA (reference sequence). The CDR3 sequence is 13 residues long. The CDR3 bases are TGCAGTGCTAGAATACTTGGGACAGGGGGCTACACCTTC. Translation gives CSARILGTGGYTF.

This chain joins TRBV5-1 and TRBJ2-1, with D possibly being TRBD1 or TRBD2 (5 bases each). Germline V CDR1 and CDR2: SGHRS, YFSETQ. V was cut by 7 bases and J by 4 bases, with 18 bases left in between. The CDR3 has 15 amino acids. CDR3 sequence (DNA): TGCGCCAGCCGATCCGGGACCGTGATTTACAATGAGCAGTTCTTC. This encodes CASRSGTVIYNEQFF.

V gene TRBV5-1 combines with J gene TRBJ2-7; D is uncertain. The V end lost 3 bases, the J end lost 1 base, and 11 bases lay between the germline ends. CDR1 and CDR2 (germline): SGHRS, YFSETQ. The CDR3 has 14 amino acids. The CDR3 protein is CASSSNWGSYEQYF. CDR3 nucleotide sequence: TGCGCCAGCAGCTCAAACTGGGGATCCTACGAGCAGTACTTC.

This clonotype appeared a few times. The genes are TRBV12-3 or TRBV12-4 and TRBJ2-1; no reliable D call. The germline V and J ends were trimmed by 3 bases and 5 bases, with 5 bases remaining between them. The CDR3 covers 12 residues. This chain's CDR3 is CASSFPNNEQFF. The CDR3 region has the DNA TGTGCCAGCAGTTTCCCCAACAATGAGCAGTTCTTC.

The chain recombines TRBV12-3 or TRBV12-4 with TRBJ1-2; the match to TRBD1 covers 8 bases. The CDR3 is 15 amino acids. V dropped 6 bases and J dropped 3; count of bases not matched to a gene: 9. The CDR3 protein is CASSFTRGLDYGYTF. For the CDR3, the DNA is TGTGCCAGCAGCTTTACCAGGGGGCTGGACTATGGCTACACCTTC.

The rearrangement links TRBV5-1 to TRBJ2-1; 9 bases match TRBD1. The CDR3 runs 15 residues. After removal of 4 bases from V and 2 bases from J, the junction contained 4 bases not matched to a gene. Germline V gene data show CDR1 as SGHRS and CDR2 as YFSETQ. Written as DNA, the CDR3 is TGCGCCAGCAGCCGGGGACAGGGCCCCTACAATGAGCAGTTCTTC. Its translation: CASSRGQGPYNEQFF.